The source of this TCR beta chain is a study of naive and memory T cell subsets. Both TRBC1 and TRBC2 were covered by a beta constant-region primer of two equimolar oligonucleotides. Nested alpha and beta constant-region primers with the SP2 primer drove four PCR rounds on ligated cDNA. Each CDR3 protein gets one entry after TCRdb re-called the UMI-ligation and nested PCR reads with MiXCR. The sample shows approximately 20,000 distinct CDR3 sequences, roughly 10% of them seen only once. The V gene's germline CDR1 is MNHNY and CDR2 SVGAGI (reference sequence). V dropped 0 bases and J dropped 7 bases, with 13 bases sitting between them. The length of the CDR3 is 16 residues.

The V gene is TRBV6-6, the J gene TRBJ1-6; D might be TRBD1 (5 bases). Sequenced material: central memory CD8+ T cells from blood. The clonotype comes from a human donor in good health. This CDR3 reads CASSYSPGGGNSPLHF. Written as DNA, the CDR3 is TGTGCCAGCAGTTACTCTCCGGGGGGAGGGAATTCACCCCTCCACTTT.